The 26 T cell receptor beta chains in this list originate from one sample, sequenced in a study of OX40 agonist ivuxolimab in advanced cancers. The receptor library was made with the immunoSEQ multiplex PCR assay. Held by TCRdb, this immuneACCESS table contains in-frame sequences only and omits some clones. Under half of the omission traces to an unresolved V gene where checked; the cause of the rest is unknown. This sample lists 25,000 to 40,000 clones; more than 75% were detected once. Less than 15% of the sample rests with the top ten. The source material was CD4+ or CD8+ T cells sorted from blood, sampled in a trial of the OX40 agonist ivuxolimab. Every receptor here comes from an adult with an advanced solid tumor such as melanoma, head and neck, liver or kidney cancer.

The V call is TRBV19, the J call TRBJ1-5, with D unresolved. Trimming stripped 5 bases from V and 4 bases from J, with 9 bases between. The germline V gene encodes CDR1 LNHDA and CDR2 SQIVND (reference sequence). The CDR3 consists of 13 residues. The CDR3 bases are TGTGCCAGTAGTGTCGCCGGGAATCAGCCCCAGCATTTT. It codes for CASSVAGNQPQHF. The full variable domain, rest sourced from reference TRBV19 and TRBJ1-5, is DGGITQSPKYLFRKEGQNVTLSCEQNLNHDAMYWYRQDPGQGLRLIYYSQIVNDFQKGDIAEGYSVSREKKESFPLTVTSAQKNPTAFYLCASSVAGNQPQHFGDGTRLSIL.

This chain uses TRBV27 with TRBJ2-1; D ambiguous. Trimming cost V 0 bases and J 9 bases, with 12 bases left between them. The CDR3 has 14 residues. CDR1 MNHEY and CDR2 SMNVEV come from the germline V gene (reference sequence). As DNA, the CDR3 is TGTGCCAGCAGTTTATCACTGGCTCTGGGTGAGCAGTTCTTC. Its translation: CASSLSLALGEQFF.

V and J are TRBV30 and TRBJ2-7, with D unresolved. CDR3 length equals 16 residues. V was pared by 0 bases and J by 2 bases, with 17 bases between. The germline V gene has CDR1 GTSNPN and CDR2 SVGIG (reference sequence). The DNA of the CDR3 is TGTGCCTGGAGTGTACTCTGGGGTAGCAATGCCTACGAGCAGTACTTC. Its translation is CAWSVLWGSNAYEQYF. Combining the CDR3 with reference TRBV30 and TRBJ2-7 gives the whole variable domain SQTIHQWPATLVQPVGSPLSLECTVEGTSNPNLYWYRQAAGRGLQLLFYSVGIGQISSEVPQNLSASRPQDRQFILSSKKLLLSDSGFYLCAWSVLWGSNAYEQYFGPGTRLTVT.

This clone was observed a single time. J is TRBJ1-4 and V is TRBV19; D is possibly TRBD1 (6 bases). This CDR3 is built from 19 residues. Germline loops: CDR1 LNHDA, CDR2 SQIVND (reference sequence). Trimming took off 5 bases at V and 0 bases at J, with 22 bases between the two ends. The CDR3 here is CASSPRHRGGYATNEKLFF. CDR3 DNA: TGTGCCAGTAGTCCCCGTCACCGAGGGGGGTATGCAACTAATGAAAAACTGTTTTTT. Variable domain in full (rest from reference TRBV19 and TRBJ1-4): DGGITQSPKYLFRKEGQNVTLSCEQNLNHDAMYWYRQDPGQGLRLIYYSQIVNDFQKGDIAEGYSVSREKKESFPLTVTSAQKNPTAFYLCASSPRHRGGYATNEKLFFGSGTQLSVL.

This rearrangement joins TRBV11-2 to TRBJ1-1; TRBD1 matches at 7 bases. Germline assignment: CDR1 SGHAT and CDR2 FQNNGV. This CDR3 has 18 residues. V gave up 1 base and J gave up 0 bases; unmatched junction bases: 11. The CDR3 here is CASSLGWQGDFMNTEAFF. The CDR3 DNA follows: TGTGCCAGCAGCTTAGGATGGCAGGGGGATTTCATGAACACTGAAGCTTTCTTT.

The chain combines TRBV30 with TRBJ2-3; D gene uncertain. The V end was cut by 0 bases, the J end by 0 bases, with 10 bases between. The germline V gene encodes CDR1 GTSNPN and CDR2 SVGIG (reference sequence). This CDR3 comprises 15 residues. The CDR3 spells CAWSVLAPSTDTQYF. The CDR3 DNA reads TGTGCCTGGAGTGTACTGGCGCCTAGCACAGATACGCAGTATTTT.

This clone has just one count. The chain carries TRBV19 and TRBJ2-4; D may match TRBD1 or TRBD2 (6 bases each). V gave up 3 bases and J gave up 8 bases, with 17 bases separating them. CDR1 LNHDA and CDR2 SQIVND come from the germline V gene (reference sequence). This CDR3 contains 15 residues. This chain's CDR3 is CASSMQRGLLDIQYF. The CDR3 region has the DNA TGTGCCAGTAGTATGCAACGGGGGCTCCTGGACATTCAGTACTTC.

The chain links TRBV28 to TRBJ2-5; no clear D gene. CDR3 length equals 13 residues. V shed 3 bases and J shed 2 bases, with 7 bases lying between them. Germline CDR1 is MDHEN and CDR2 is SYDVKM. CDR3 coding DNA: TGTGCCAGCAGTTTTGGACGGCAAGAGACCCAGTACTTC. This translates into CASSFGRQETQYF.

This clone was detected once. The rearrangement joins TRBV21-1 to TRBJ1-2. TRBV21-1 is a pseudogene. This CDR3 contains 15 residues. In DNA, the CDR3 is TGTGCCAGCAGCAAAACGGGGGCCGTTAACTATGGCTACACCTTC. Protein product: CASSKTGAVNYGYTF.

CDR3 in amino acids: CASSLGTGEQYF. The DNA of the CDR3 is TGTGCCAGCAGCTTGGGGACAGGCGAGCAGTACTTC. The chain is built from TRBV5-6 and TRBJ2-7; 7 bases fit TRBD1. The V and J ends lost 0 bases and 6 bases, in that order; junction bases with no gene match: 0. The V gene's germline CDR1 is SGHDT and CDR2 YYEEEE. This CDR3 is built from 12 residues.

V and J are TRBV5-5 and TRBJ2-3, with a tentative D call TRBD2 (5 bases). Germline-derived CDR1 and CDR2 are SGHKS and YYEKEE (reference sequence). This CDR3 comprises 15 residues. V was cut by 2 bases and J by 4 bases, with 14 bases left in between. The CDR3 DNA sequence: TGTGCCAGCAGCTTAGGTAGCGCAAGGGCAGATACGCAGTATTTT. Translating gives CASSLGSARADTQYF. Full variable domain (missing parts from reference TRBV5-5 and TRBJ2-3): DAGVTQSPTHLIKTRGQQVTLRCSPISGHKSVSWYQQVLGQGPQFIFQYYEKEERGRGNFPDRFSARQFPNYSSELNVNALLLGDSALYLCASSLGSARADTQYFGPGTRLTVL.

CDR3 loop: CASGAGRDEQFF. The DNA for the CDR3 is TGTGCCAGTGGGGCCGGCAGAGATGAGCAGTTCTTC. The chain joins TRBV7-9 to TRBJ2-1; D may be TRBD1 (5 bases). The CDR3 consists of 12 residues. The V end lost 9 bases, the J end lost 8 bases, and 14 bases lay between the germline ends. Germline CDR1 reads SEHNR; CDR2 reads FQNEAQ (reference sequence).

This chain links TRBV27 with TRBJ1-2, with TRBD1 as a possible D gene (5 bases). V was shortened by 5 bases and J by 2 bases, with 18 bases between the two germline ends. The CDR3 spans 16 residues. CDR1 is MNHEY and CDR2 is SMNVEV in the germline V gene (reference sequence). CDR3 in amino acids: CASSPWALTENYGYTF. The DNA for the CDR3 is TGTGCCAGCAGTCCTTGGGCCTTGACAGAAAACTATGGCTACACCTTC.

CDR3 protein: CASSILHRFGAYEQYF. The CDR3 nucleotides read TGTGCCAGCAGTATACTACACAGATTCGGAGCCTACGAGCAGTACTTC. The chain joins TRBV13 to TRBJ2-7; no clear D. The V and J ends lost 6 bases and 2 bases respectively, with 20 bases between them. The CDR3 length is 16 residues. Germline V lookup: CDR1 PRHDT, CDR2 FYEKMQ (reference sequence).

This rearrangement joins TRBV27 to TRBJ2-5; 8 positions agree with TRBD2. This CDR3 has 15 amino acids. The germline V gene encodes CDR1 MNHEY and CDR2 SMNVEV (reference sequence). With 6 bases clipped from V and 1 base from J, the junction kept 7 bases outside the gene matches. CDR3 sequence: CASSPGRGAQETQYF. Here the CDR3 DNA reads TGTGCCAGCAGCCCGGGGCGGGGGGCCCAAGAGACCCAGTACTTC.

The J gene is TRBJ2-1, the V gene TRBV18, with 10 bases that match TRBD1. Germline V gives CDR1 KGHSH, CDR2 LQKENI. Trimming cost V 3 bases and J 6 bases; bases outside gene matches: 5. The CDR3 is 15 amino acids. CDR3 amino acids: CASSPGQGVCNEQFF. CDR3 DNA: TGTGCCAGCTCACCTGGACAGGGGGTTTGCAATGAGCAGTTCTTC.

J is TRBJ1-5 and V is TRBV9; tentatively, D is TRBD1 (5 bases). The CDR3 contains 15 residues. Trimming left V 0 bases short and J 6 bases short, with 13 bases between. Germline loops: CDR1 SGDLS, CDR2 YYNGEE. The CDR3 DNA follows: TGTGCCAGCAGCGTAGACGCGGGGCATGGTCAGCCCCAGCATTTT. Its protein product is CASSVDAGHGQPQHF.

This clone was observed a handful of times. The chain uses TRBV19 and TRBJ1-5, with D perhaps matching TRBD1 (6 bases). Looked up from germline, CDR1 is LNHDA and CDR2 is SQIVND (reference sequence). V dropped 2 bases and J dropped 6 bases, with 29 bases sitting between them. This CDR3 spans 20 amino acids. CDR3 DNA sequence: TGTGCCAGTAGTATAATGCCGTTGCTGATGGACAGCCACCGGGGTCAGCCCCAGCATTTT. This encodes CASSIMPLLMDSHRGQPQHF.

The chain employs TRBV23-1 and TRBJ2-5; D possibly corresponds to TRBD2 (5 bases). Being an ORF, TRBV23-1 has a function that is uncertain. Deletions cut 3 bases from V and 9 bases from J, with 29 bases between. The CDR3 loop spans 18 amino acids. CDR3 sequence reads: CASSHRGLGRGFTGSQYF. Here the CDR3 DNA reads TGCGCCAGCAGTCACCGCGGACTGGGTCGGGGTTTTACTGGGTCCCAGTACTTC.

The chain couples TRBV30 to TRBJ1-1; D remains ambiguous. The CDR3 sequence is 16 residues long. V lost 0 bases, J lost 5 bases, and 19 bases lay in between. Germline values: CDR1 GTSNPN, CDR2 SVGIG (reference sequence). CDR3 coding DNA: TGTGCCTGGAGTGTTGGGCCCGAGGGATCGAAAACTGAAGCTTTCTTT. This sequence encodes CAWSVGPEGSKTEAFF.

This chain uses TRBV13 with TRBJ2-7; D remains unclear. Germline-derived CDR1 and CDR2 are PRHDT and FYEKMQ (reference sequence). Trimming stripped 5 bases from V and 0 bases from J, with 5 bases between. This CDR3 contains 12 residues. CDR3 loop: CASSQNSYEQYF. The CDR3 DNA reads TGTGCCAGCAGCCAGAACTCCTACGAGCAGTACTTC.

The chain has TRBV6-5 and TRBJ1-4, with TRBD1 as a possible D gene (5 bases). Germline CDR1 and CDR2: MNHEY and SVGAGI. The CDR3 contains 13 residues. V was trimmed by 6 bases and J by 6 bases, leaving 11 bases between them. The CDR3 protein is CASSTGGDEKLFF. In DNA form, the CDR3 reads TGTGCCAGCAGCACCGGGGGGGATGAAAAACTGTTTTTT.

This clone was found once. The rearrangement links TRBV4-1 to TRBJ2-2, with 8 bases matching TRBD1. J gave up 6 bases and V 10 bases, and 10 bases lay outside the gene matches. The germline V gene encodes CDR1 MGHRA and CDR2 YSYEKL. The CDR3 is made up of 14 amino acids. The CDR3 is CATSGQGRAGELFF. CDR3 in DNA: TGCGCCACCTCCGGACAGGGAAGGGCCGGGGAGCTGTTTTTT.

The chain combines TRBV2 with TRBJ2-2, with D hard to call. V was cut by 10 bases and J by 0 bases, with 6 bases left in between. Germline assignment: CDR1 SNHLY and CDR2 FYNNEI. This CDR3 is built from 12 residues. The CDR3 region has the DNA TGTGCCACCCCCTCGAACACCGGGGAGCTGTTTTTT. It codes for CATPSNTGELFF.

This rearrangement joins TRBV28 to TRBJ1-3, with no clear D. Deletions cut 4 bases from V and 3 bases from J, with 10 bases between. There are 14 residues in the CDR3. Per the germline V gene, CDR1 is MDHEN and CDR2 is SYDVKM. In nucleotides, the CDR3 is TGTGCCAGCAGTTACGGGGTAATTGGAAACACCATATATTTT. Translation gives CASSYGVIGNTIYF.

The V gene is TRBV7-3, the J gene TRBJ1-5, with TRBD1 as a possible D gene (6 bases). CDR3 length: 15 residues. V was clipped by 4 bases and J by 6 bases, with 16 bases between them. Looked up from germline, CDR1 is SGHTA and CDR2 is FQGTGA. CDR3 protein: CASSWGAALGQPQHF. In DNA, the CDR3 is TGTGCCAGCAGCTGGGGGGCCGCCCTGGGTCAGCCCCAGCATTTT.